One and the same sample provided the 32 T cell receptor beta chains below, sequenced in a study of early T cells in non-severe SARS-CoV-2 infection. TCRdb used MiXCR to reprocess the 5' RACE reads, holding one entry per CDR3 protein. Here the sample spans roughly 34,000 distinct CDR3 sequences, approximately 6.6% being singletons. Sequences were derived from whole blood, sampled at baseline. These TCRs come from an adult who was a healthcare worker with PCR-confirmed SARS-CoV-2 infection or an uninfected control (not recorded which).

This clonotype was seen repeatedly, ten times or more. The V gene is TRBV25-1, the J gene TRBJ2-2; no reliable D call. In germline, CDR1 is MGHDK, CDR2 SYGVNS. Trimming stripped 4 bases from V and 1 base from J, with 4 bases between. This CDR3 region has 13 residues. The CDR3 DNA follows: TGTGCCAGCAGTGGACTGAACACCGGGGAGCTGTTTTTT. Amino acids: CASSGLNTGELFF.

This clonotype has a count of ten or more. The CDR3 sequence is CSAPGQGAEGYTF. CDR3 nucleotide sequence: TGCAGCGCTCCGGGACAGGGGGCGGAGGGCTACACCTTC. The rearrangement uses TRBV29-1 and TRBJ1-2; 12 positions agree with TRBD1. The CDR3 has 13 residues. Per the germline V gene, CDR1 is SQVTM and CDR2 is ANQGSEA. V lost 7 bases, J lost 8 bases, and 8 bases stayed unmatched.

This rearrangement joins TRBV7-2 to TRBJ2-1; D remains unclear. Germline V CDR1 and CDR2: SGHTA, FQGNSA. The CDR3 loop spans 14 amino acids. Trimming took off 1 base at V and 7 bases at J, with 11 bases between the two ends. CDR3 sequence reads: CASSLGTLGNEQFF. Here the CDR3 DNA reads TGTGCCAGCAGCTTAGGGACCCTGGGGAATGAGCAGTTCTTC. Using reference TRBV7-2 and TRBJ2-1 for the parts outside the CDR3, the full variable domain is GAGVSQSPSNKVTEKGKDVELRCDPISGHTALYWYRQSLGQGLEFLIYFQGNSAPDKSGLPSDRFSAERTGGSVSTLTIQRTQQEDSAVYLCASSLGTLGNEQFFGPGTRLTVL.

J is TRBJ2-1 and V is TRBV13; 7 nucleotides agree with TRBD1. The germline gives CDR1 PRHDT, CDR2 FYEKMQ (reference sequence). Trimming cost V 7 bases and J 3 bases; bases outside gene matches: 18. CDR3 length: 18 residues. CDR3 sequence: CASTFDWGQTGLYNEQFF. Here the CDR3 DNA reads TGTGCCAGCACCTTCGATTGGGGGCAGACAGGGCTCTACAATGAGCAGTTCTTC.

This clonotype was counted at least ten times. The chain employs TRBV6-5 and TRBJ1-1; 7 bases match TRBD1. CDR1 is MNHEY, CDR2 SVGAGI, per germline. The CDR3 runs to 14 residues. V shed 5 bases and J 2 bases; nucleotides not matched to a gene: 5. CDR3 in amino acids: CASSRTGRNTEAFF. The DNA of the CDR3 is TGTGCCAGCAGTAGGACAGGACGAAACACTGAAGCTTTCTTT.

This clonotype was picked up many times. This CDR3 is CASSRKGASQFF. The CDR3 DNA sequence: TGTGCCAGCAGCCGGAAAGGAGCATCCCAGTTCTTC. The gene calls are TRBV5-6 and TRBJ2-1, with no clear D. Germline-derived CDR1 and CDR2 are SGHDT and YYEEEE. CDR3 length: 12 residues. V dropped 4 bases and J dropped 13 bases, with 15 bases sitting between them.

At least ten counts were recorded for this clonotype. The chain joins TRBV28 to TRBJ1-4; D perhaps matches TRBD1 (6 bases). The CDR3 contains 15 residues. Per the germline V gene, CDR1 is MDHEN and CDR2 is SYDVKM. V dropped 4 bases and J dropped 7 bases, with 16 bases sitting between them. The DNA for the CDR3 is TGTGCCAGCAGTTCGACAGGCGCTGTCGCTGAAAAACTGTTTTTT. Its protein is CASSSTGAVAEKLFF.

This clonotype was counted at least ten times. CDR3 nucleotides: TGTGCCAGCACCCCGGGGCATACAAGCTCCTACGAGCAGTACTTC. Its protein product is CASTPGHTSSYEQYF. This chain joins TRBV28 and TRBJ2-7; D is tentatively TRBD1 or TRBD2 (5 bases each). This CDR3 contains 15 residues. Germline CDR1 is MDHEN and CDR2 is SYDVKM. V was shortened by 7 bases and J by 0 bases, with 16 bases between the two germline ends.

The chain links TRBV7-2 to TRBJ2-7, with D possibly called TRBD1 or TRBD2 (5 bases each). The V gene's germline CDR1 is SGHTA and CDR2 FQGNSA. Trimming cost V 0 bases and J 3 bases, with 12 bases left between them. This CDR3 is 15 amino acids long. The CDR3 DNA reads TGTGCCAGCAGCTTAGCGGGTCGGGGCGACTACGAGCAGTACTTC. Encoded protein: CASSLAGRGDYEQYF.

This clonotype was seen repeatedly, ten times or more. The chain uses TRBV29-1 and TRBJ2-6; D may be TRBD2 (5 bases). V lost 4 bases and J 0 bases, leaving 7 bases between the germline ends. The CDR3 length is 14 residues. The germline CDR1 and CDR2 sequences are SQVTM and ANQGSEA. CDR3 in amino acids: CSVGGSSGANVLTF. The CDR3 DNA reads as TGCAGCGTTGGAGGGAGCTCTGGGGCCAACGTCCTGACTTTC.

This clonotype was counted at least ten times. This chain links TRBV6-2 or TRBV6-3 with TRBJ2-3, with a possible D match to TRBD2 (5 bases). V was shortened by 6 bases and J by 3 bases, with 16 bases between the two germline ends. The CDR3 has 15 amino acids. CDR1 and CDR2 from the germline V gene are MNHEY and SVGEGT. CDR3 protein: CASRDHSDGTDTQYF. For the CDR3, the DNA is TGTGCCAGCAGAGATCATAGCGACGGGACAGATACGCAGTATTTT.

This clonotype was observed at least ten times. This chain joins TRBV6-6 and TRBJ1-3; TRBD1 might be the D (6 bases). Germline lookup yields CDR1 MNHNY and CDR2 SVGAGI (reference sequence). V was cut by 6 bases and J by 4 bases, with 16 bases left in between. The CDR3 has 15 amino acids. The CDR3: CASSANRVAGNTIYF. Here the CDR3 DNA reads TGTGCCAGCAGCGCGAACAGGGTGGCCGGAAACACCATATATTTT.

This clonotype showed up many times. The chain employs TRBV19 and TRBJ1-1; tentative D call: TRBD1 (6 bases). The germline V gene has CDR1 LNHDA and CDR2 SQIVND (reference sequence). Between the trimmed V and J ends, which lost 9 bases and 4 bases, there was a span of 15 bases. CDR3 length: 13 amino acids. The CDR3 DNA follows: TGTGCCAGCCGCAGGGGATACGGCACTGAAGCTTTCTTT. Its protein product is CASRRGYGTEAFF.

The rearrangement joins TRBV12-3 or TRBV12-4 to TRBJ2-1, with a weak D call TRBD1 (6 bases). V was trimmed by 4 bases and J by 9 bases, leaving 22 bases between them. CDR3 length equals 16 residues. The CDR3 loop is CASSSQGSAPTSEQFF. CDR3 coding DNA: TGTGCCAGCAGTTCTCAGGGGTCCGCCCCGACCAGTGAGCAGTTCTTC.

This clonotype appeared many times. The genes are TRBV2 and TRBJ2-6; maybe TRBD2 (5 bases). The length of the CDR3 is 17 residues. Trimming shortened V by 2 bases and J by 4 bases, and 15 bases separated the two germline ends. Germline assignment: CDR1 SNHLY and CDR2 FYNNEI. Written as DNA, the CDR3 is TGTGCCAGCAGTGAAACTCGGACTTCTAGCGGGGCCAACGTCCTGACTTTC. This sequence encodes CASSETRTSSGANVLTF.

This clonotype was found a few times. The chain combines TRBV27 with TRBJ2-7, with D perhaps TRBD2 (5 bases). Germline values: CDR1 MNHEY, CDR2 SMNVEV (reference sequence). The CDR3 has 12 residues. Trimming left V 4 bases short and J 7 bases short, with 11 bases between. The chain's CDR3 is CASSYSGEEQYF. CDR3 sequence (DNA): TGTGCCAGCAGTTACTCCGGGGAGGAGCAGTACTTC.

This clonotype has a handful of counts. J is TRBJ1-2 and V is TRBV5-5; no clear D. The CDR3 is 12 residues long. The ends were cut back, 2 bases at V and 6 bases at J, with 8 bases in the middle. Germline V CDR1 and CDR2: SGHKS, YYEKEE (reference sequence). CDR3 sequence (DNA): TGTGCCAGCAGCTTCGGTCTTGATGGCTACACCTTC. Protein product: CASSFGLDGYTF.

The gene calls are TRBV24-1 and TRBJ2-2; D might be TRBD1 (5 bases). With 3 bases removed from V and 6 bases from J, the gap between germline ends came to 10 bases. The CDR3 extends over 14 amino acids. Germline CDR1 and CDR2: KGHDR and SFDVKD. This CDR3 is CATSDPQGPGELFF. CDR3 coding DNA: TGTGCCACCAGTGATCCGCAGGGCCCCGGGGAGCTGTTTTTT.

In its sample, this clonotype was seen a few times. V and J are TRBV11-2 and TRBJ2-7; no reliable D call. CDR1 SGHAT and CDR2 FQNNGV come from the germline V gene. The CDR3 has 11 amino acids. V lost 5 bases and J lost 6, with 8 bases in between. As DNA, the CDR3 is TGTGCCAGCAGCCCCGCTAGCGAGCAGTACTTC. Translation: CASSPASEQYF.

The DNA for the CDR3 is TGTGCCAGCAGCTTAGCCGCGAACACTGAAGCTTTCTTT. As protein: CASSLAANTEAFF. V gene TRBV7-6 combines with J gene TRBJ1-1; D remains ambiguous. Trimming removed 0 bases from V and 1 base from J, with 3 bases in between. This CDR3 spans 13 amino acids. Per germline, CDR1 SGHVS and CDR2 FNYEAQ.

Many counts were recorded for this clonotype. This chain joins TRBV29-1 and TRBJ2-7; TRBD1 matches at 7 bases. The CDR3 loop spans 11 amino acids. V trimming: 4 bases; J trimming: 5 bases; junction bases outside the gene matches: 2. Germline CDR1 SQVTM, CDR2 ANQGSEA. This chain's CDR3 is CSVGGGNEQYF. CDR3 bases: TGCAGCGTTGGAGGGGGCAACGAGCAGTACTTC.

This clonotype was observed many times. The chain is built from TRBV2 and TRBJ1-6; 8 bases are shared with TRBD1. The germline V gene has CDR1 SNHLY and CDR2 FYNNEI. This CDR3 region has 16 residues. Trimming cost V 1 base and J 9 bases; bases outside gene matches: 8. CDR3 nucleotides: TGTGCCAGCAGTGAAGACGGACAGGGAACGAGTTCACCCCTCCACTTT. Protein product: CASSEDGQGTSSPLHF.

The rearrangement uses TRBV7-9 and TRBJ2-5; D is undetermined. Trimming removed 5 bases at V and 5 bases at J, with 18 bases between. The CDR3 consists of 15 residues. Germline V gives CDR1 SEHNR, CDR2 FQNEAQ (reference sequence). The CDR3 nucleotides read TGTGCCAGCAGCCCACCTGGGGTCGGGTCTGAGACCCAGTACTTC. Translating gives CASSPPGVGSETQYF. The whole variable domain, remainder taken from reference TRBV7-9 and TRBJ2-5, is DTGVSQNPRHKITKRGQNVTFRCDPISEHNRLYWYRQTLGQGPEFLTYFQNEAQLEKSRLLSDRFSAERPKGSFSTLEIQRTEQGDSAMYLCASSPPGVGSETQYFGPGTRLLVL.

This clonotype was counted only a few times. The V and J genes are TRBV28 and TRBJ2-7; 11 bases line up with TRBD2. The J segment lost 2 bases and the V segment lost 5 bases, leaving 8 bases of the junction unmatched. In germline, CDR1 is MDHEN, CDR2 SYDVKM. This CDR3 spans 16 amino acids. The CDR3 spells CASSPYSGRATYEQYF. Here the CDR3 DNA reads TGTGCCAGCAGTCCCTATAGCGGGAGGGCCACCTACGAGCAGTACTTC. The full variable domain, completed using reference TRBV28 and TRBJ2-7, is DVKVTQSSRYLVKRTGEKVFLECVQDMDHENMFWYRQDPGLGLRLIYFSYDVKMKEKGDIPEGYSVSREKKERFSLILESASTNQTSMYLCASSPYSGRATYEQYFGPGTRLTVT.

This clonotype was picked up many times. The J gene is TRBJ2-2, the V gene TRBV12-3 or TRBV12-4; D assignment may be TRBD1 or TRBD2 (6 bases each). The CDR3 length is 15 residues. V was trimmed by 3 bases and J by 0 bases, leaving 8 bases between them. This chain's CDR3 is CASSLGGPNTGELFF. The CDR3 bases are TGTGCCAGCAGTTTGGGGGGCCCGAACACCGGGGAGCTGTTTTTT.

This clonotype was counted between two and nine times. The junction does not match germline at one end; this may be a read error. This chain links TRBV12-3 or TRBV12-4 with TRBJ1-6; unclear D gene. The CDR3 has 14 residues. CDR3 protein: CASSSGRNNSPPHF. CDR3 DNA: TGTGCCAGCAGTTCCGGACGGAATAATTCACCCCCCCACTTT.

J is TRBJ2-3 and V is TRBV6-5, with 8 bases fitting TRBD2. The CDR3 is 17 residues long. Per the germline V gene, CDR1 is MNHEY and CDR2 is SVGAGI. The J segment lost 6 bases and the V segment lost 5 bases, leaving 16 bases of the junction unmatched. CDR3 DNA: TGTGCCAGCAGTCTGCCCTTATCCAGCGGGAGAAGTGATACGCAGTATTTT. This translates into CASSLPLSSGRSDTQYF.

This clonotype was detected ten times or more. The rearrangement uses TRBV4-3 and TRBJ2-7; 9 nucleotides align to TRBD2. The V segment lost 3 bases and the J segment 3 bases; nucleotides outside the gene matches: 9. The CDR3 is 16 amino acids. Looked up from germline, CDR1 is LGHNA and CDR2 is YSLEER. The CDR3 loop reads CASSHDAAGGHYEQYF. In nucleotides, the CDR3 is TGCGCCAGCAGCCACGATGCCGCGGGAGGGCACTACGAGCAGTACTTC.

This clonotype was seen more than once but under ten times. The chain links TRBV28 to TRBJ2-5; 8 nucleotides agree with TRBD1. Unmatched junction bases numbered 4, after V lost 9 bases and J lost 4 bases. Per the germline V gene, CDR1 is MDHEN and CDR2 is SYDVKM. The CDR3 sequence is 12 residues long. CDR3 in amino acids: CASKGQGETQYF. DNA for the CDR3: TGTGCCAGTAAAGGACAGGGAGAGACCCAGTACTTC.

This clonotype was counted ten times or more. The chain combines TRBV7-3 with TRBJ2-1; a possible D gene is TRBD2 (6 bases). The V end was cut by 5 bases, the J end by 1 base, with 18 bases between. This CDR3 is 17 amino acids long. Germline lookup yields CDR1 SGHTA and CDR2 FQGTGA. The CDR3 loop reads CASSPSGTLLSYNEQFF. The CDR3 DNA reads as TGTGCCAGCAGCCCCTCCGGGACTCTCCTATCCTACAATGAGCAGTTCTTC.

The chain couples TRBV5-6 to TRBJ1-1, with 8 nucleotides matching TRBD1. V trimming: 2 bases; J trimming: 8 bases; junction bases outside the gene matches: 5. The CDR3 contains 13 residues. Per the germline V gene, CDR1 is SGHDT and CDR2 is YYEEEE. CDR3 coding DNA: TGTGCCAGCAGCTTAATGGGACAGGAGGAAGCTTTCTTT. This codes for CASSLMGQEEAFF.

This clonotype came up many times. As DNA, the CDR3 is TGTGCCAGCACCCCGACAGGGGGGCTCTCCTACGAGCAGTACTTC. It specifies CASTPTGGLSYEQYF. The gene calls are TRBV12-3 or TRBV12-4 and TRBJ2-7; 9 nucleotides match TRBD1. This CDR3 contains 15 residues. V shed 7 bases, J shed 0 bases, and the junction held 7 bases outside the gene matches.